This is a list of T cell receptor beta chains from one sample in a study of blood T cells in healthy people across ages. TCRdb redid the calling of the 5' RACE reads with MiXCR, one entry per CDR3 protein. The table shows over 450,000 distinct CDR3 sequences, with more than 20% occurring only once. The same sample was also studied in work on T cells of mothers and their children.

Specimen: blood. These receptors were collected from a boy younger than 18 in good health. The CDR3 runs from the conserved cysteine through the conserved F or W. The D gene is left open where the match is weak. Clone size is shown for a subset of rows, as once, few, many or a class of expanded clone.

few	TRBD1	15	TRBV4-2	TRBJ1-2	CASSQARTGIAGYTF	TGTGCCAGCAGCCAAGCAAGGACAGGGATCGCTGGCTACACCTTC
few	TRBD2	14	TRBV20-1	TRBJ2-1	CSASPGGPRDEQFF	TGCAGTGCTAGCCCGGGAGGGCCGCGGGATGAGCAGTTCTTC
.	.	13	TRBV5-5	TRBJ2-1	CASSLWGPNEQFF	TGTGCCAGCAGTTTGTGGGGTCCCAATGAGCAGTTCTTC
few	TRBD1	14	TRBV23-1	TRBJ2-7	CASAKTGSPYEQYF	TGCGCCAGCGCCAAGACAGGGTCCCCCTACGAGCAGTACTTC
.	TRBD1	14	TRBV7-8	TRBJ1-2	CASSLGTGSLSYTF	TGTGCCAGCAGCTTAGGGACAGGGTCTCTTAGCTACACCTTC
.	TRBD2	16	TRBV28	TRBJ2-7	CASSFRTGGSPYEQYF	TGTGCCAGCAGTTTCCGGACTGGCGGGAGCCCCTACGAGCAGTACTTC
.	TRBD2	16	TRBV9	TRBJ2-3	CASSFSAGGNTDTQYF	TGTGCCAGCAGCTTTTCGGCGGGGGGGAACACAGATACGCAGTATTTT
few	.	15	TRBV12-3/TRBV12-4	TRBJ1-5	CASSSQGPRNQPQHF	TGTGCCAGCAGTTCCCAGGGCCCTAGAAATCAGCCCCAGCATTTT
.	TRBD2	21	TRBV12-3/TRBV12-4	TRBJ2-7	CASSLLWDRERLAGGSGEQYF	TGTGCCAGCAGTTTGTTGTGGGACAGAGAGAGACTAGCGGGGGGCTCAGGCGAGCAGTACTTC
many	TRBD1	12	TRBV20-1	TRBJ2-7	CSARQGSYEQYF	TGCAGCGCCCGACAGGGGTCCTACGAGCAGTACTTC
.	.	16	TRBV6-6	TRBJ2-4	CASLIGPQLAKNIQCF	TGTGCCAGTCTCATCGGACCGCAACTAGCCAAAAACATTCAGTGCTTC
.	TRBD2	18	TRBV7-6	TRBJ2-1	CASSLSAGRSLSYNEQFF	TGTGCCAGCAGCTTAAGCGCCGGGAGGTCTCTCTCCTACAATGAGCAGTTCTTC
few	.	14	TRBV7-9	TRBJ2-7	CASSSRYNLYEQYF	TGTGCCAGCAGCTCCCGGTACAACCTATACGAGCAGTACTTC
few	.	13	TRBV19	TRBJ1-2	CASSIVTFYGYTF	TGTGCCAGTAGTATCGTAACCTTCTATGGCTACACCTTC
.	.	14	TRBV28	TRBJ1-1	CASTLGGTNTEAFF	TGTGCCAGCACCCTTGGGGGAACGAACACTGAAGCTTTCTTT